This TCR beta chain was found in a study of PD-L1 blockade in urothelial cancer. Study information: Analyzed time points were 3 weeks (second dose) and 6 weeks after therapy began. When blood samples were assessed, the median T cell count was 141,255. Study results and caveats: Patients who had durable benefit saw their tumor-associated blood clones expand more at 3 weeks.

To note about this clone: The antigen is unknown.

As to time point: peripheral blood 6 weeks after treatment start. CDR3 size: 15 residues. Trimming cost V 6 bases and J 0 bases, with 12 bases left between them. Germline CDR1 and CDR2: MNHEY and SMNVEV (reference sequence). Using immunoSEQ multiplex PCR, the repertoire was profiled, and TCRdb retains in-frame clones only, with some absent. This table holds roughly 40,000 clones, more than 80% found once. This rearrangement joins TRBV27 to TRBJ1-3; D is uncertain. This TCR was sampled from a man aged 65 to 85 with urothelial cancer. The material sequenced was PBMCs, taken around atezolizumab (anti-PD-L1) treatment. This CDR3 is CASSFRRGSGNTIYF. In DNA form, the CDR3 reads TGTGCCAGCAGCTTCCGGCGGGGCTCTGGAAACACCATATATTTT.